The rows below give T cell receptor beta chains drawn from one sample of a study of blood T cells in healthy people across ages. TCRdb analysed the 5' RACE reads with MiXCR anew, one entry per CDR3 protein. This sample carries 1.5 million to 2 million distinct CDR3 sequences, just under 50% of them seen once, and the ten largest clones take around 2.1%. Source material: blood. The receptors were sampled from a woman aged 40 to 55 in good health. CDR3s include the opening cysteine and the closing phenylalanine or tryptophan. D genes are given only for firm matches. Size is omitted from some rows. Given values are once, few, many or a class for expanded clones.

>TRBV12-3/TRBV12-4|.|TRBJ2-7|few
CASSFEGRPYHRYF
TGTGCCAGCAGTTTTGAAGGTCGGCCGTATCACCGGTACTTC
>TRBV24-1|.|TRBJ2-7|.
CATSDLGIGSYEQYF
TGTGCCACCAGTGATTTAGGGATAGGCTCCTACGAGCAGTACTTC
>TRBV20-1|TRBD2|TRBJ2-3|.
CSAPPRTSGDTQYF
TGCAGTGCCCCCCCTCGGACTAGCGGAGATACGCAGTATTTT
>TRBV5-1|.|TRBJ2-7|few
CASSLAITSYEQYF
TGCGCCAGCAGCCTGGCCATCACCTCCTACGAGCAGTACTTC
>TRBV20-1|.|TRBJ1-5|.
CSARSGRTGQGPQHF
TGCAGTGCTAGATCCGGAAGGACCGGGCAGGGGCCCCAGCATTTT
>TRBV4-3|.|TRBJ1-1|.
CASSQDAGRAFF
TGCGCCAGCAGCCAAGATGCCGGGAGAGCTTTCTTT
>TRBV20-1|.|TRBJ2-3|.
CSASGTLKSTDTQYF
TGCAGTGCTAGCGGGACTTTAAAGAGCACAGATACGCAGTATTTT
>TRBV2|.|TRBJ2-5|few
CASSETGSLLETQYF
TGTGCCAGCAGTGAAACGGGGAGCCTCTTAGAGACCCAGTACTTC
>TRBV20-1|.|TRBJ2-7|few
CSATTPGSPYEQYF
TGCAGTGCCACCACGCCCGGCAGCCCCTACGAGCAGTACTTC
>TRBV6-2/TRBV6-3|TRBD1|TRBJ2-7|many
CASSRGQAYEQYF
TGTGCCAGCAGCCGAGGACAGGCCTACGAGCAGTACTTC
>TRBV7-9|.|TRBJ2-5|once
CASSPLAIDRAGSQETQYF
TGTGCCAGCAGCCCCCTGGCCATCGACAGGGCCGGGAGCCAAGAGACCCAGTACTTC
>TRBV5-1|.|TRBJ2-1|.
CASTVQSLDEQFF
TGCGCCAGCACGGTTCAGTCACTCGATGAGCAGTTCTTC
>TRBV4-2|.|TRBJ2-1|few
CASSQDVQIRGEQFF
TGTGCCAGCAGCCAAGATGTCCAGATAAGGGGTGAGCAGTTCTTC
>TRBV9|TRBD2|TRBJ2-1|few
CASSAGLAGGYNEQFF
TGTGCCAGCAGCGCGGGACTAGCGGGGGGCTACAATGAGCAGTTCTTC
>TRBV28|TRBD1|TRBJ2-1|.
CASRGPGTKGASSYNEQFF
TGTGCCAGCAGGGGGCCCGGGACAAAGGGGGCGAGCTCCTACAATGAGCAGTTCTTC
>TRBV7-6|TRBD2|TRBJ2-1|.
CASSVAGTSGGALNEQFF
TGTGCCAGCAGCGTGGCCGGGACTAGCGGGGGGGCCTTGAATGAGCAGTTCTTC
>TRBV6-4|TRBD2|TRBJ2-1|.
CASRPSGTSNGNEQFF
TGTGCCAGCAGACCCTCCGGGACTAGTAACGGGAATGAGCAGTTCTTC
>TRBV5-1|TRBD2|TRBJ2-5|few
CASSVGTSGPRAQYF
TGCGCCAGCAGCGTTGGGACTAGCGGACCACGGGCCCAGTACTTC
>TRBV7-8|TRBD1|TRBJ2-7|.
CASSRDRSRYEQYF
TGTGCCAGCAGCAGGGACAGGTCGCGGTACGAGCAGTACTTC
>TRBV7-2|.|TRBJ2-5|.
CASSPGDEDSPKQYF
TGTGCCAGCAGCCCCGGGGACGAGGATAGTCCGAAGCAGTACTTC
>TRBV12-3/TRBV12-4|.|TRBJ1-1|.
CASYLSGTNTEAFF
TGTGCCAGCTATCTTAGCGGAACGAACACTGAAGCTTTCTTT
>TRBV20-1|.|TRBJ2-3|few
CSARGPSRRGLYF
TGCAGTGCTAGAGGACCGTCTCGGCGGGGGCTGTATTTT
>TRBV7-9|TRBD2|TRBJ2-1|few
CASSSPGLAGGRGEQFF
TGTGCCAGCAGCTCACCCGGACTAGCGGGGGGGCGCGGTGAGCAGTTCTTC
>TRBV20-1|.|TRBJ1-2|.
CSRTGGRNYGYTF
TGCAGCCGTACTGGGGGAAGAAACTATGGCTACACCTTC
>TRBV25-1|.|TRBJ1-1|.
CASSERERLNTEAFF
TGTGCCAGCAGTGAACGGGAACGGTTGAACACTGAAGCTTTCTTT
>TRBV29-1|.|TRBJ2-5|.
CSVVFGAEETQYF
TGCAGCGTCGTTTTCGGGGCGGAAGAGACCCAGTACTTC
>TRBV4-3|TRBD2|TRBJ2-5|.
CASSQDGEGFGETQYF
TGCGCCAGCAGCCAAGACGGGGAGGGGTTTGGGGAGACCCAGTACTTC
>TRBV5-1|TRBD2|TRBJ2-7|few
CASSLGPSGVAYEQYF
TGCGCCAGCAGCTTGGGTCCCAGCGGGGTAGCCTACGAGCAGTACTTC
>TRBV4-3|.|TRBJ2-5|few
CASSQDPVNLSRETQYF
TGCGCCAGCAGCCAAGATCCGGTTAACCTTTCAAGAGAGACCCAGTACTTC
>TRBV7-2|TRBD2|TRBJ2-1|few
CASSSRGRSYNEQFF
TGTGCCAGCAGCTCGCGGGGGAGGTCCTACAATGAGCAGTTCTTC
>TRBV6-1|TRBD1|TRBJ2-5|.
CASSEGTATTQETQYF
TGTGCCAGCAGTGAGGGGACAGCTACTACTCAAGAGACCCAGTACTTC
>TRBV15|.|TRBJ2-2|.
CATSRGLGSGELFF
TGTGCCACCAGCAGAGGGTTGGGCTCCGGGGAGCTGTTTTTT
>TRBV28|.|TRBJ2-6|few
CASSPGLTLHSGANVLTF
TGTGCCAGCAGTCCGGGACTTACTCTTCACTCTGGGGCCAACGTCCTGACTTTC